This T cell receptor (beta chain) was recovered during a study of identical twins. Broader study findings: Possibly, invariant MAIT and iNKT cells partly confounded zero-insertion analyses. The models gave estimates that fell short of the out-of-frame TCR alpha sharing seen in monozygotic twins.

This CDR3 has 13 residues. Germline V CDR1 and CDR2: DFQATT, SNEGSKA (reference sequence). J gave up 9 bases and V 6 bases, and 13 bases lay outside the gene matches. A template switching step contributed a universal primer site, while unique molecular identifiers were present in the cDNA. One entry per CDR3 protein results from TCRdb running MiXCR on the 5' RACE reads. The table shows approximately 620,000 distinct CDR3 sequences, with roughly 8% occurring only once. This clonotype was observed many times. No antigen is known for it. These data also formed part of another study, on yellow fever vaccine responses in identical twins.

The specimen was PBMCs. The rearrangement uses TRBV20-1 and TRBJ2-7; TRBD1 matches at 8 bases. The receptor was isolated from a woman aged 18-29 years in good health. As DNA, the CDR3 is TGCAGTGCGGACTCCGTGCAGGGGGCCGGGCAGTACTTC. Translated: CSADSVQGAGQYF.